These 8 T cell receptor beta chains share one sample of origin, sequenced in a study of cytotoxic CD8 clonotypes in ibrutinib-treated CLL. Here immunoSEQ multiplex PCR was the method, and the copy in TCRdb shows in-frame clones only, minus some. The sample comprises almost 85,000 clones, 70% to 90% of which are singletons, and roughly 5% rests with the top ten. The sequencing here drew on PBMCs, taken before ibrutinib treatment. These receptors were obtained from a human donor with chronic lymphocytic leukemia.

V gene TRBV9 combines with J gene TRBJ2-1, with 7 bases aligning to TRBD1. J gave up 3 bases and V 3 bases, and 6 bases lay outside the gene matches. Germline-derived CDR1 and CDR2 are SGDLS and YYNGEE. The CDR3 consists of 15 residues. The DNA for the CDR3 is TGTGCCAGCAGCGCCTCCGGGACAGTCTACAATGAGCAGTTCTTC. Translated, it gives CASSASGTVYNEQFF. Using reference TRBV9 and TRBJ2-1 for the parts outside the CDR3, the full variable domain is DSGVTQTPKHLITATGQRVTLRCSPRSGDLSVYWYQQSLDQGLQFLIQYYNGEERAKGNILERFSAQQFPDLHSELNLSSLELGDSALYFCASSASGTVYNEQFFGPGTRLTVL.

V is TRBV27 and J is TRBJ2-7, with D perhaps TRBD2 (5 bases). The CDR3 length is 16 residues. V shed 5 bases and J shed 1 base, with 18 bases lying between them. The germline V gene encodes CDR1 MNHEY and CDR2 SMNVEV (reference sequence). The CDR3 loop reads CASSTPGILASYEQYF. DNA of the CDR3: TGTGCCAGCAGTACCCCCGGGATCCTGGCTTCCTACGAGCAGTACTTC.

The chain couples TRBV28 to TRBJ2-5, with 7 bases lining up with TRBD1. J lost 1 base, V lost 2 bases, and 1 base had no gene match. This CDR3 spans 14 amino acids. CDR1 and CDR2 (germline): MDHEN, SYDVKM. Here the CDR3 DNA reads TGTGCCAGCAGTTTAGACAGGGTCCAAGAGACCCAGTACTTC. Its translation is CASSLDRVQETQYF.

The genes are TRBV11-3 and TRBJ1-1; 11 bases line up with TRBD1. This CDR3 contains 15 residues. CDR1 is SGHNT and CDR2 is YENEEA in the germline V gene. With V trimmed by 8 bases and J by 4 bases, 9 bases remained unmatched. The CDR3 nucleotides read TGTGCCAGCTCAAGACTCGGGACAGGGGGCACTGAAGCTTTCTTT. Its translation: CASSRLGTGGTEAFF.

This chain links TRBV30 with TRBJ2-3; no clear D gene. This CDR3 has 11 residues. Germline values: CDR1 GTSNPN, CDR2 SVGIG (reference sequence). V lost 3 bases, J lost 5 bases, and 6 bases lay in between. The CDR3 loop is CAWRLGDTQYF. The CDR3, as DNA: TGTGCCTGGAGATTAGGAGATACGCAGTATTTT.

The rearrangement links TRBV29-1 to TRBJ2-3; 8 bases are a match to TRBD2. The V gene's germline CDR1 is SQVTM and CDR2 ANQGSEA. The CDR3 consists of 14 residues. Trimming took 4 bases from V and 4 from J; bases not matched to a gene: 7. The CDR3 DNA reads as TGCAGCGTTGTGGTTAGCGGGGCCTCAGATACGCAGTATTTT. It codes for CSVVVSGASDTQYF.

The V call is TRBV19, the J call TRBJ2-7; D is undetermined. CDR1 is LNHDA, CDR2 SQIVND, per germline (reference sequence). The CDR3 length is 13 residues. V was cut by 8 bases and J by 2 bases, with 13 bases left in between. The CDR3 is CASSLLGAYEQYF. The CDR3 nucleotides read TGTGCCAGTTCTCTCCTTGGCGCCTACGAGCAGTACTTC.

CDR3 in DNA: TGTGCCAGCTCACCACTGGCCGTTAATATGAACACTGAAGCTTTCTTT. Protein: CASSPLAVNMNTEAFF. The chain combines TRBV18 with TRBJ1-1, with no clear D. The CDR3 totals 16 residues. CDR1 and CDR2 from the germline V gene are KGHSH and LQKENI. V was clipped by 1 base and J by 0 bases, with 12 bases between them.